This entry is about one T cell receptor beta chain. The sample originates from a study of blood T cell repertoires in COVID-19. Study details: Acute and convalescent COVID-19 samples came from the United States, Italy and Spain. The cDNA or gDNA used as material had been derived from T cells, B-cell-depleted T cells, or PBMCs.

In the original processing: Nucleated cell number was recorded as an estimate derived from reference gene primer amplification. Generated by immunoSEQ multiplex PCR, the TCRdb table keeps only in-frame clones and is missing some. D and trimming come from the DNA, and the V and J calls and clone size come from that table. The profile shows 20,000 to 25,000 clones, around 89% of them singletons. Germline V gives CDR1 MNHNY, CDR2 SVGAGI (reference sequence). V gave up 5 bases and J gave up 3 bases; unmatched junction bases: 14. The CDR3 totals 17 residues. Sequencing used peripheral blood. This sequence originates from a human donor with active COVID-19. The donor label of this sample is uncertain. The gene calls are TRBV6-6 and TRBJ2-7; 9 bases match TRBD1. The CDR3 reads CASSPAPGTGTIYEQYF. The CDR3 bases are TGTGCCAGCAGTCCGGCTCCCGGGACAGGGACTATCTACGAGCAGTACTTC.